Sequencing of this T cell receptor (beta chain) was carried out in a study of T cells in Graves' hyperthyroidism and ophthalmopathy. This CDR3 is built from 15 residues. CDR1 and CDR2 from the germline V gene are GTSNPN and SVGIG (reference sequence). V lost 1 base, J lost 2 bases, and 14 bases lay in between. Regions amplified from RNA transcripts were the TCR beta CDR3 regions. Primed by the HTBI set, a first-round RT-PCR was run on the TCR CDR3. Each CDR3 protein gets one entry after TCRdb re-called the multiplex PCR reads with MiXCR. The sample holds about 200,000 distinct CDR3 sequences, around 19% seen once. Diagnoses used clinical symptoms, serum thyroxine and TRAb, thyroid ultrasound and orbital computed tomography.

The specimen sequenced was blood. The chain couples TRBV30 to TRBJ2-5, with a tentative D call TRBD1 (6 bases). The source is a man aged 35-49 years with Graves' hyperthyroidism. In DNA form, the CDR3 reads TGTGCCTGGAGTGGGGGCAGGGGATCGCAAGAGACCCAGTACTTC. Protein: CAWSGGRGSQETQYF.